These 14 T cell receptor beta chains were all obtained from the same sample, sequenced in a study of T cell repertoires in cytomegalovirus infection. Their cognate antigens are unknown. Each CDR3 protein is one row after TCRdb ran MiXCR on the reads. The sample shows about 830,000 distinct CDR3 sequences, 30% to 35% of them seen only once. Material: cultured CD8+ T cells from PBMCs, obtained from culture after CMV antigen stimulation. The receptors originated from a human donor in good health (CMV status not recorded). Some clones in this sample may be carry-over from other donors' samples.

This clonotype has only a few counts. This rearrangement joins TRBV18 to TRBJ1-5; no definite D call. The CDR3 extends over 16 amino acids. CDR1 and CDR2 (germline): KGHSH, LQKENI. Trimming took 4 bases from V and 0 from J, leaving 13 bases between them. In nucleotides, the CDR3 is TGTGCCAGCTCACTTGATCGGTGGGGTAGCAATCAGCCCCAGCATTTT. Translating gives CASSLDRWGSNQPQHF.

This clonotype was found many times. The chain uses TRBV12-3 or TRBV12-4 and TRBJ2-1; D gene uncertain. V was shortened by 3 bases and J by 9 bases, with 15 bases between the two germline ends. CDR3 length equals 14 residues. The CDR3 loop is CASSLNSWEGEQFF. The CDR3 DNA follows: TGTGCCAGCAGTTTGAACAGCTGGGAAGGTGAGCAGTTCTTC.

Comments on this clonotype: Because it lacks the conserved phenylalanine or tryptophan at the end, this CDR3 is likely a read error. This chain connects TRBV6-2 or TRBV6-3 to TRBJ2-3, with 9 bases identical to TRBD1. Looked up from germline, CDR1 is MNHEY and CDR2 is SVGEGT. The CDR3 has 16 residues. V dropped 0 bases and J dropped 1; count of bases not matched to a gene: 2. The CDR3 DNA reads TGTGCCAGCAGTTACTCCCGGGACAGGGGCACAGATACGCAGTATTCT. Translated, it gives CASSYSRDRGTDTQYS.

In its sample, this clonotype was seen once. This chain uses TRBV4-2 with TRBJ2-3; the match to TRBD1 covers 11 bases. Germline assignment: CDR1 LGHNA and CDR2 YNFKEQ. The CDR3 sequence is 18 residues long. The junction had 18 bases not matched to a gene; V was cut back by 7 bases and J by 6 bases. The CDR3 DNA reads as TGTGCCAGCACCTATGGGCCAGGGACAGGGGGTTTCAGTGATACGCAGTATTTT. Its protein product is CASTYGPGTGGFSDTQYF.

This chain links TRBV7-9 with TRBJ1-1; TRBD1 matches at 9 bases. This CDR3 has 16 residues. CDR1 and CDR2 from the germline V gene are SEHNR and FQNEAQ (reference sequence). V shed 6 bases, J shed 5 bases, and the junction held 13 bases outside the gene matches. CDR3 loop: CASSSLGTGSGTEAFF. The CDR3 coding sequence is TGTGCCAGCAGTTCCCTGGGGACAGGGTCTGGGACTGAAGCTTTCTTT.

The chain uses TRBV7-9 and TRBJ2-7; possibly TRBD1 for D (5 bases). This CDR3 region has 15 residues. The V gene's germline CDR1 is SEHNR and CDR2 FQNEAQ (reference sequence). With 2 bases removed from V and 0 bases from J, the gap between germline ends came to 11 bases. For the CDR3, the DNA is TGTGCCAGCAGCTTACCCCCAGGGTCCTCCTACGAGCAGTACGTC. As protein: CASSLPPGSSYEQYV.

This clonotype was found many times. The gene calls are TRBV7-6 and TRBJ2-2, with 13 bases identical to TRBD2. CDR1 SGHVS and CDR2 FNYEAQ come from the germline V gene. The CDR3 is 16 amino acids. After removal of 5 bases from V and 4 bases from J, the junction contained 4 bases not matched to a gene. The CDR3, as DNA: TGTGCCAGCAGCCTCTGGACTAGCGGGGGCACCGGGGAGCTGTTTTTT. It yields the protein CASSLWTSGGTGELFF.

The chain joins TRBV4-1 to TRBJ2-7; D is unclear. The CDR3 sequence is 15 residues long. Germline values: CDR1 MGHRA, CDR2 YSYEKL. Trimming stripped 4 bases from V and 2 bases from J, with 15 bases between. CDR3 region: CASSPTVGLTYEQYV. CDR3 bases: TGCGCCAGCAGCCCCACTGTCGGGTTAACCTACGAGCAGTACGTC.

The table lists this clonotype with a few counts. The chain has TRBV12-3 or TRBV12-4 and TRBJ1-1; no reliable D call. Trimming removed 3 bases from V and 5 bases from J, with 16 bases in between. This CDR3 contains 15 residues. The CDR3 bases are TGTGCCAGCAGTTTTACAGTGGGCCGGAGGACTGAAGCTTTCTTT. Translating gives CASSFTVGRRTEAFF.

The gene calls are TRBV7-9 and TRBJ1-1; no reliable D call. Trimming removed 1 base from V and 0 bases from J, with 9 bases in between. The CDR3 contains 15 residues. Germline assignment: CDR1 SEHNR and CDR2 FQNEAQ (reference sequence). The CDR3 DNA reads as TGTGCCAGCAGCTTAGGGTTGACCATGAACACTGAAGCTTTCTTT. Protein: CASSLGLTMNTEAFF.

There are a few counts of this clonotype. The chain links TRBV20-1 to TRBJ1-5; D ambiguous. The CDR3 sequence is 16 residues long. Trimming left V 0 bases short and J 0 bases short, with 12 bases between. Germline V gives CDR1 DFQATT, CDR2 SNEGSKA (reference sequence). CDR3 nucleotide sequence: TGCAGTGCTAGAGATCGGGAAGACTATAGCAATCAGCCCCAGCATTTT. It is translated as CSARDREDYSNQPQHF.

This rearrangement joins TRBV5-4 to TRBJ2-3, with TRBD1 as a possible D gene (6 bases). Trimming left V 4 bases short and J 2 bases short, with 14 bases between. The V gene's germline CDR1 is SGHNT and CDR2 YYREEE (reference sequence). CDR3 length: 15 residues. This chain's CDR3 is CASSPWDKATDTQYF. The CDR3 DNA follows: TGTGCCAGCAGCCCTTGGGACAAAGCCACAGATACGCAGTATTTT.

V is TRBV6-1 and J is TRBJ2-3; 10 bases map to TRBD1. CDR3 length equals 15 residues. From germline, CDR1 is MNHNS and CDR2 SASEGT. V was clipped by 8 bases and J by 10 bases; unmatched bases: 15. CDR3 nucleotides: TGTGCCAGCGGACCCTCCGGGACAGGGGTTTCTGCGCAGTATTTT. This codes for CASGPSGTGVSAQYF.

CDR3 bases: TGTGCCAGCAGTGAACGGGACAGGGTTGGGGACACTGAAGCTTTCTTT. Translated, it gives CASSERDRVGDTEAFF. This chain links TRBV6-1 with TRBJ1-1; 9 nucleotides line up with TRBD1. The germline gives CDR1 MNHNS, CDR2 SASEGT. Trimming took 2 bases from V and 3 from J; bases not matched to a gene: 7. This CDR3 contains 16 residues.